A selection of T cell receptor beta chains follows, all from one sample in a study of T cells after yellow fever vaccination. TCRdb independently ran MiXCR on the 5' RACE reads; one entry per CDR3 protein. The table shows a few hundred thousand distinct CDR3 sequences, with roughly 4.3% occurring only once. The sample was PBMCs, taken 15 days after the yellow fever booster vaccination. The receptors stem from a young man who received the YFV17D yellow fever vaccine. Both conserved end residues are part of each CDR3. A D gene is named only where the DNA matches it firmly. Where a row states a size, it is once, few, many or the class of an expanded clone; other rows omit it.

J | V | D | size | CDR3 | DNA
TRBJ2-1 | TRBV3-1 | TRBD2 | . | CASSHTQLRGGSYNEQFF | TGTGCCAGCAGCCACACCCAGTTGCGGGGGGGCTCCTACAATGAGCAGTTCTTC
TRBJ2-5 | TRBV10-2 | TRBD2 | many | CASSDPRGVETQYF | TGCGCCAGCAGTGACCCGCGGGGGGTAGAGACCCAGTACTTC
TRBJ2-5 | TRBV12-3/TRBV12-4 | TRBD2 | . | CASSSRSSGGPDSETQYF | TGTGCCAGCAGTTCCCGTAGTAGCGGGGGGCCGGACTCAGAGACCCAGTACTTC
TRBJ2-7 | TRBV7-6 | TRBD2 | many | CASSLGVGLLYEQYF | TGTGCCAGCAGCTTAGGTGTGGGACTACTTTACGAGCAGTACTTC
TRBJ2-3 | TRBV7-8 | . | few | CASSPIDTQYF | TGTGCCAGCAGCCCGATCGATACGCAGTATTTT
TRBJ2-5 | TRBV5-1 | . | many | CASSHTLGKETQYF | TGCGCCAGCAGCCACACCTTGGGGAAAGAGACCCAGTACTTC
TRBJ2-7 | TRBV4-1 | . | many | CASSQGRGNRHEQYF | TGCGCCAGCAGCCAAGGGAGGGGGAACCGCCACGAGCAGTACTTC
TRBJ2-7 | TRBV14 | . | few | CASSQGGRVYEQYF | TGTGCCAGCAGCCAAGGGGGCAGGGTTTACGAGCAGTACTTC
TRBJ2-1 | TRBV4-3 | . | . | CASSQDGPGGRKQFF | TGCGCCAGCAGCCAAGATGGTCCTGGGGGGAGGAAGCAGTTCTTC
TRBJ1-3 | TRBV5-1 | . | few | CASSLGRAGNTIYF | TGCGCCAGCAGCTTAGGCAGGGCTGGAAACACCATATATTTT
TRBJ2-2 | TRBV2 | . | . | CASSEAPGGGFNTGELFF | TGTGCCAGCAGTGAAGCGCCTGGTGGAGGGTTCAACACCGGGGAGCTGTTTTTT
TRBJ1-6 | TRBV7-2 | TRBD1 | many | CASSLQGAESPLHF | TGTGCCAGCAGTCTACAGGGGGCTGAATCACCCCTCCACTTT
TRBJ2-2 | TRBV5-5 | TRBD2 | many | CASSFLAGGNTGELFF | TGTGCCAGCAGCTTCCTAGCGGGGGGGAACACCGGGGAGCTGTTTTTT
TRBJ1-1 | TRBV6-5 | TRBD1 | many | CASSYRNRGGTEAFF | TGTGCCAGCAGTTACAGGAACAGGGGGGGCACTGAAGCTTTCTTT
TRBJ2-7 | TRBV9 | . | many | CASSVGGTSGQYF | TGTGCCAGCAGCGTAGGCGGGACAAGCGGGCAGTACTTC
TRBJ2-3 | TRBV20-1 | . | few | CSSRSRDSTDTQYF | TGCAGCTCGAGATCCCGGGACAGCACAGATACGCAGTATTTT
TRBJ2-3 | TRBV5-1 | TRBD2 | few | CASSVAGWRGGWTDTQYF | TGCGCCAGCAGCGTGGCGGGCTGGCGGGGGGGCTGGACAGATACGCAGTATTTT
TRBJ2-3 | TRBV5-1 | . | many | CASRAESTDTQYF | TGCGCCAGCAGAGCGGAAAGCACAGATACGCAGTATTTT
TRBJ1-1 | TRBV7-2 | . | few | CASSPTEEAFF | TGTGCCAGCAGCCCGACAGAGGAAGCTTTCTTT
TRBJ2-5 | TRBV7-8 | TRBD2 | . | CASSPGGGVETQYF | TGTGCCAGCAGCCCCGGGGGGGGGGTCGAGACCCAGTACTTC
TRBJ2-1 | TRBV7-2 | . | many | CASSRWKSSYNEQFF | TGTGCCAGCAGCCGGTGGAAGAGCTCCTACAATGAGCAGTTCTTC
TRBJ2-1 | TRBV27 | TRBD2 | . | CASSTSGLAGYNEQFF | TGTGCCAGCAGTACCTCGGGACTAGCGGGGTACAATGAGCAGTTCTTC
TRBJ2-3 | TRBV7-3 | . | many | CASSAVGGWSTDTQYF | TGTGCCAGCAGCGCAGTCGGGGGCTGGAGCACAGATACGCAGTATTTT
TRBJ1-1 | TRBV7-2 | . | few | CASSLAHPPEAFF | TGTGCCAGCAGCTTAGCGCACCCCCCCGAAGCTTTCTTT
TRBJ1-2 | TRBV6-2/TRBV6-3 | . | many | CASSTPGVNYGYTF | TGTGCCAGCAGTACTCCGGGCGTTAACTATGGCTACACCTTC
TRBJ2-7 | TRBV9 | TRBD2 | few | CASSVGAGGSYEQYF | TGTGCCAGCAGCGTAGGAGCGGGAGGCTCCTACGAGCAGTACTTC